Presented here are 20 T cell receptor beta chains from one specimen sequenced in a study of T-cell reconstitution after alpha-beta-depleted transplantation in children (dated by TCRdb to about 2016). Library method: PCR. The sample was run on an Illumina HiSeq 2500. TCR library preparation used molecular barcoding, with unique molecular identifiers applied to normalize quantification of the TCRbeta repertoire. The public reads were run again by TCRdb, first through fastp at Q25 and then through MiXCR, and only productive beta chains were kept. A single entry per CDR3 protein holds the most common genes and DNA from its merged rows. This sample has 700,000 to 850,000 distinct CDR3 sequences in its table, and 15% to 20% of those were observed once. Under 6% of the sample comes from the top ten. In the paper's terms, the treatment or condition label means: allogeneic hematopoietic cell transplantation with graft depleted of TCRalphabeta T cells and CD19 B cells.

The sequencing here drew on PBMCs, mostly from graft donor cells, taken 360 days after TCRalphabeta/CD19-depleted stem cell transplant. These receptors all come from a male patient between 10 and 17 years old who had a stem cell transplant for acute lymphoblastic leukemia, so the T cells may come from the graft donor.

The chain carries TRBV27 and TRBJ2-1, with D possibly matching TRBD1 (6 bases). Germline assignment: CDR1 MNHEY and CDR2 SMNVEV (reference sequence). This CDR3 region has 14 residues. V was cut by 5 bases and J by 4 bases, with 12 bases left in between. In DNA form, the CDR3 reads TGTGCCAGCAGTACAGGGCGATCATACAATGAGCAGTTCTTC. This translates into CASSTGRSYNEQFF.

The genes are TRBV4-1 and TRBJ1-2, with TRBD1 matching 11 bases. This CDR3 has 16 amino acids. Germline V gene sequence: CDR1 MGHRA, CDR2 YSYEKL. The V gene end was trimmed by 1 base and the J gene end by 5 bases; junction bases not matched to a gene: 6. DNA of the CDR3: TGCGCCAGCAGCCAAGGGACAGGGGGCGTATGGTATGGCTACACCTTC. Amino acids: CASSQGTGGVWYGYTF.

This clonotype appeared a few times. The genes are TRBV7-3 and TRBJ2-5; TRBD1 is a possible D gene (6 bases). The germline V gene encodes CDR1 SGHTA and CDR2 FQGTGA. The V end lost 1 base, the J end lost 3 bases, and 9 bases lay between the germline ends. CDR3 length equals 14 residues. CDR3 in amino acids: CASSLIWTEETQYF. CDR3 bases: TGTGCCAGCAGCTTAATATGGACAGAAGAGACCCAGTACTTC.

The chain couples TRBV7-8 to TRBJ1-1, with D unclear. The CDR3 covers 15 residues. The ends were cut back, 6 bases at V and 5 bases at J, with 19 bases in the middle. Germline CDR1 and CDR2: SGHVS and FQNEAQ. This CDR3 is CASSPHARAGTEAFF. The CDR3, as DNA: TGTGCCAGCAGTCCTCACGCTCGAGCGGGAACTGAAGCTTTCTTT. The full variable domain, in which reference TRBV7-8 and TRBJ1-1 provide the parts outside the CDR3, is GAGVSQSPRYKVAKRGQDVALRCDPISGHVSLFWYQQALGQGPEFLTYFQNEAQLDKSGLPSDRFFAERPEGSVSTLKIQRTQQEDSAVYLCASSPHARAGTEAFFGQGTRLTVV.

The chain has TRBV4-1 and TRBJ2-5, with 14 nucleotides matching TRBD2. V lost 5 bases, J lost 4 bases, and 6 bases stayed unmatched. Per the germline V gene, CDR1 is MGHRA and CDR2 is YSYEKL. There are 16 residues in the CDR3. CDR3 bases: TGCGCCAGCAGCGCGCTGGGACTAGCGGGAGCAGAGACCCAGTACTTC. Translation gives CASSALGLAGAETQYF.

This clonotype was detected only once. J is TRBJ1-1 and V is TRBV5-1, with a weak D call TRBD1 (6 bases). CDR1 and CDR2 (germline): SGHRS, YFSETQ. The ends were cut back, 3 bases at V and 1 base at J, with 16 bases in the middle. The CDR3 is 16 amino acids. CDR3 residues: CASSYLRGGSNTEAFF. In nucleotides, the CDR3 is TGCGCCAGCAGCTACCTTAGGGGGGGATCGAACACTGAAGCTTTCTTT.

The CDR3 DNA follows: TGTGCCAGCAGCTTAGGCGGGGGAGGGAGCCAGCCCCAGCATTTT. Its protein is CASSLGGGGSQPQHF. This rearrangement joins TRBV7-6 to TRBJ1-5, with D perhaps matching TRBD1 (5 bases). Germline V lookup: CDR1 SGHVS, CDR2 FNYEAQ. The V end was cut by 1 base, the J end by 7 bases, with 14 bases between. This CDR3 is 15 amino acids long.

This chain uses TRBV20-1 with TRBJ2-5, with 9 bases that match TRBD1. This CDR3 has 15 amino acids. Losses at the gene ends were 6 bases for V and 4 bases for J; bases not matched to a gene: 12. Germline V gene lookup returns CDR1 DFQATT and CDR2 SNEGSKA (reference sequence). CDR3: CSARGARTGVETQYF. CDR3 DNA sequence: TGCAGTGCCCGGGGGGCGAGGACAGGGGTAGAGACCCAGTACTTC.

The chain links TRBV5-1 to TRBJ2-5, with a tentative D call TRBD2 (5 bases). Germline CDR1 SGHRS, CDR2 YFSETQ. CDR3 length: 12 residues. Trimming removed 5 bases at V and 2 bases at J, with 7 bases between. CDR3 nucleotides: TGCGCCAGCAGGAGCGGACAAGAGACCCAGTACTTC. Its protein is CASRSGQETQYF.

This clonotype was seen more than once but under ten times. The J gene is TRBJ2-3, the V gene TRBV18; a weak D match, TRBD2 (6 bases). CDR3 length equals 16 residues. V gave up 3 bases and J gave up 2 bases, with 15 bases separating them. CDR1 and CDR2 from the germline V gene are KGHSH and LQKENI. The CDR3 region is CASSPGAGYPTDTQYF. The CDR3 DNA reads TGTGCCAGCTCACCCGGAGCGGGCTACCCCACAGATACGCAGTATTTT. Full variable domain (rest looked up from reference TRBV18 and TRBJ2-3): NAGVMQNPRHLVRRRGQEARLRCSPMKGHSHVYWYRQLPEEGLKFMVYLQKENIIDESGMPKERFSAEFPKEGPSILRIQQVVRGDSAAYFCASSPGAGYPTDTQYFGPGTRLTVL.

This chain links TRBV10-3 with TRBJ2-7; D not certain. Trimming removed 2 bases at V and 4 bases at J, with 15 bases between. Germline CDR1 and CDR2: ENHRY and SYGVKD. CDR3 size: 15 residues. The CDR3 protein is CAISEVGERLYEQYF. The CDR3 nucleotides are TGTGCCATCAGTGAGGTCGGAGAGCGCCTTTACGAGCAGTACTTC.

The rearrangement joins TRBV6-2 or TRBV6-3 to TRBJ1-2; the D is unclear. The length of the CDR3 is 11 residues. The germline V gene has CDR1 MNHEY and CDR2 SVGEGT. The V end lost 5 bases, the J end lost 7 bases, and 8 bases lay between the germline ends. Here the CDR3 reads CASSPQSGYTF. The CDR3 region has the DNA TGTGCCAGCAGTCCCCAGAGTGGCTACACCTTC.

This clonotype was observed a few times. The chain is built from TRBV20-1 and TRBJ2-3; D is unresolved. Looked up from germline, CDR1 is DFQATT and CDR2 is SNEGSKA (reference sequence). The length of the CDR3 is 12 residues. Deletions cut 4 bases from V and 5 bases from J, with 10 bases between. CDR3 coding DNA: TGCAGTGCTACAGGAAAATTAGATACGCAGTATTTT. It is translated as CSATGKLDTQYF.

The V call is TRBV7-9, the J call TRBJ2-1; tentatively, D is TRBD2 (5 bases). Between the trimmed V and J ends, which lost 1 base and 4 bases, there was a span of 20 bases. Per germline, CDR1 SEHNR and CDR2 FQNEAQ (reference sequence). The CDR3 sequence is 18 residues long. The DNA of the CDR3 is TGTGCCAGCAGCTTAGGGGGTTGGACGGGATCCGCTTACAATGAGCAGTTCTTC. Amino acids: CASSLGGWTGSAYNEQFF.

CDR3 DNA sequence: TGCGCCAGCAGCTTGGGACGGAGGTCAGGGACCACCCGAGGCACCGGGGAGCTGTTTTTT. Its translation is CASSLGRRSGTTRGTGELFF. This chain links TRBV5-1 with TRBJ2-2; D tentatively fits TRBD1 or TRBD2 (5 bases each). The ends were cut back, 0 bases at V and 4 bases at J, with 25 bases in the middle. The CDR3 is 20 amino acids. Germline lookup yields CDR1 SGHRS and CDR2 YFSETQ.

V is TRBV12-3 or TRBV12-4 and J is TRBJ2-5; D is possibly TRBD1 or TRBD2 (5 bases each). The CDR3 has 17 residues. V gave up 6 bases and J gave up 1 base, with 21 bases separating them. CDR3 sequence: CASSPILLGTGQETQYF. CDR3 coding DNA: TGTGCCAGCAGCCCCATCCTGCTTGGGACCGGCCAAGAGACCCAGTACTTC.

The CDR3 DNA reads TGTGCCAGCAGCCCCTTTCCGACAGGGACCGGAATTGGCAATCAGCCCCAGCATTTT. It specifies CASSPFPTGTGIGNQPQHF. V and J are TRBV7-8 and TRBJ1-5; 7 bases align to TRBD1. The germline V gene has CDR1 SGHVS and CDR2 FQNEAQ. The CDR3 length is 19 residues. V gave up 5 bases and J gave up 2 bases; unmatched junction bases: 18.

This clonotype was recorded a few times. The chain has TRBV4-1 and TRBJ2-1; tentative D call: TRBD2 (6 bases). CDR1 and CDR2 from the germline V gene are MGHRA and YSYEKL. V was pared by 2 bases and J by 3 bases, with 11 bases between. CDR3 length: 15 amino acids. The CDR3 loop reads CASSQLADFYNEQFF. The CDR3 DNA follows: TGCGCCAGCAGCCAATTAGCGGATTTCTACAATGAGCAGTTCTTC.

This clonotype was observed a handful of times. V gene TRBV10-3 combines with J gene TRBJ2-1; 8 bases match TRBD2. This CDR3 has 14 residues. Trimming took 10 bases from V and 4 from J; bases not matched to a gene: 9. The germline V gene encodes CDR1 ENHRY and CDR2 SYGVKD. The DNA for the CDR3 is TGTGCCACCGCCGTACTAGCGGTGTACAATGAGCAGTTCTTC. Amino acid sequence: CATAVLAVYNEQFF.

This chain joins TRBV20-1 and TRBJ1-5; no reliable D call. The CDR3 extends over 16 amino acids. CDR1 is DFQATT and CDR2 is SNEGSKA in the germline V gene (reference sequence). CDR3 coding DNA: TGCTGCGCTAGAGATCTTTTTGGCCCCCAGGATCAGCCCCAGCATTTT. Protein sequence: CCARDLFGPQDQPQHF.